This T cell receptor (beta chain) was sequenced in a study of T cell responses to AZD1222 COVID-19 vaccine. General study points: Females made up more of the donors, who were largely white British, and clonal diversity may have come out too low. Baseline antibody screening turned up just a handful of seropositive AZD1222 recipients.

Whether given at about 4 or about 12 weeks, second doses were pooled. This clone was observed a single time. The antigen is undetermined. Assay: immunoSEQ multiplex PCR; the TCRdb copy retains only in-frame clones and omits some. The sample holds tens of thousands of clones, 89% seen once. This receptor was obtained from an adult who received the AZD1222 COVID-19 vaccine. Sequenced here: peripheral blood, sampled 28 days after the second AZD1222 dose.

This CDR3 is CASSLTGYYGYTF. In DNA form, the CDR3 reads TGCGCCAGCAGCCTGACAGGGTACTATGGCTACACCTTC. V usage is TRBV5-1 and J usage is TRBJ1-2; 7 nucleotides line up with TRBD1. The V gene's germline CDR1 is SGHRS and CDR2 YFSETQ. This CDR3 is built from 13 residues. With V trimmed by 4 bases and J by 3 bases, 3 bases remained unmatched.